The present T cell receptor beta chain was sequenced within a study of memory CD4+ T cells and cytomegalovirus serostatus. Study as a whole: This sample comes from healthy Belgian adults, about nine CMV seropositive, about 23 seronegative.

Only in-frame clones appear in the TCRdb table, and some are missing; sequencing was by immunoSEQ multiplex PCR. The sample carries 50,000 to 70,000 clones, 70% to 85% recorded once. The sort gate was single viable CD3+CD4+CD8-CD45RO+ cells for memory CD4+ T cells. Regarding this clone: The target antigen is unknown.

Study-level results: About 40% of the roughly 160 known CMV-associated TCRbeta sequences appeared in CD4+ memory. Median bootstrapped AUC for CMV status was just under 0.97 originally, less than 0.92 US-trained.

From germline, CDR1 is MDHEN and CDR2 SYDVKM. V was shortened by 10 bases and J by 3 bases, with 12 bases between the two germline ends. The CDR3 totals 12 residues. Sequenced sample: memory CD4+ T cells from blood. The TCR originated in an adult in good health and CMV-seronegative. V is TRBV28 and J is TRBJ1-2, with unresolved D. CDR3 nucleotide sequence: TGTGCCACCCTGGTTGACTACTATGGCTACACCTTC. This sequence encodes CATLVDYYGYTF.